This T cell receptor (beta chain) was identified during a study of cytomegalovirus exposure and HLA in healthy donors. Primers included in the PCR were 60 Vbeta and 13 Jbeta primers. TCRdb's copy holds only in-frame clones and misses some; the assay was immunoSEQ multiplex PCR. The table lists some 71,000 clones. As regards this clone: What it recognizes is unknown.

CDR1 SGHTA and CDR2 FQGNSA come from the germline V gene. Unmatched junction bases numbered 13, after V lost 7 bases and J lost 4 bases. CDR3 length: 16 residues. Study-level findings and limits: A missense DCLRE1C variant was associated with V- and J-gene trimming of TCR beta chains in a later analysis, and an independent cohort replicated the association. In a later analysis, several top co-occurrence clusters appeared linked to parvovirus B19, influenza, CMV and Epstein-Barr virus. Testing in vitro showed a few CMV-associated chains specific for CMV antigens.

Those who donated were healthy bone marrow donors. The TCR was taken from a woman in her 30s in good health and CMV-seronegative. The rearrangement links TRBV7-2 to TRBJ2-7; 10 nucleotides line up with TRBD2. Material for sequencing was PBMCs. For the CDR3, the DNA is TGTGCCAGCAAATCCCCCGGGACTAGCGAAGGGTACGAGCAGTACTTC. Translation gives CASKSPGTSEGYEQYF.